The 16 T cell receptor beta chains below were found in one sample sequenced in a study of graft-versus-host responses after intestinal transplantation. Profiling relied on immunoSEQ multiplex PCR, and the TCRdb table lists in-frame clones only, not all of them. The data show 84,000 or so clones, roughly 90% seen once. Their cognate antigens are unknown. The input for sequencing was unstimulated CD4+ T cells sorted from spleen or lymph node cells, taken before intestinal transplant. These receptors originate from a human donor who received an intestinal transplant.

V and J are TRBV6-1 and TRBJ1-5; D not resolved. There are 14 residues in the CDR3. Germline CDR1 reads MNHNS; CDR2 reads SASEGT. The V gene lost 7 bases and the J gene lost 0 bases, with 10 bases spanning the gap. CDR3 nucleotides: TGTGCCAGCACCGGGGAATATAGCAATCAGCCCCAGCATTTT. Residues: CASTGEYSNQPQHF.

The chain links TRBV27 to TRBJ2-2; D is undetermined. Germline V gene lookup returns CDR1 MNHEY and CDR2 SMNVEV (reference sequence). V lost 3 bases, J lost 5 bases, and 4 bases lay in between. This CDR3 region has 12 residues. For the CDR3, the DNA is TGTGCCAGCAGTTTTGGAACCGGGGAGCTGTTTTTT. Its protein product is CASSFGTGELFF.

The rearrangement joins TRBV28 to TRBJ2-5; D may correspond to TRBD1 or TRBD2 (5 bases each). The germline CDR1 and CDR2 sequences are MDHEN and SYDVKM. This CDR3 is 16 amino acids long. The V end lost 6 bases, the J end lost 5 bases, and 22 bases lay between the germline ends. The CDR3, as DNA: TGTGCCAGCAGCCCGGGGACCACGAGGGTCGGGGAGACCCAGTACTTC. Amino acids: CASSPGTTRVGETQYF.

The chain joins TRBV21-1 to TRBJ1-5. TRBV21-1 is tagged as a pseudogene. The CDR3 covers 16 residues. The CDR3 loop reads CASSINAPGEDQPQHF. CDR3 in DNA: TGTGCCAGCAGTATAAATGCCCCAGGGGAGGATCAGCCCCAGCATTTT.

The rearrangement joins TRBV7-8 to TRBJ1-2; a weak D match, TRBD1 (6 bases). The germline gives CDR1 SGHVS, CDR2 FQNEAQ. This CDR3 spans 14 amino acids. Trimming took 5 bases from V and 5 from J, leaving 15 bases between them. CDR3: CASSGFQGIYGYTF. DNA for the CDR3: TGTGCCAGCAGCGGATTTCAGGGGATTTATGGCTACACCTTC.

This sequence joins TRBV5-1 and TRBJ2-1; D is undetermined. The germline V and J ends were trimmed by 4 bases and 8 bases, with 13 bases remaining between them. The CDR3 covers 13 residues. CDR1 SGHRS and CDR2 YFSETQ come from the germline V gene. Here the CDR3 reads CASSPLWVDEQFF. CDR3 nucleotides: TGCGCCAGCAGCCCACTGTGGGTCGATGAGCAGTTCTTC.

This clone was counted once. The chain recombines TRBV4-1 with TRBJ2-7, with 8 bases matching TRBD1. J lost 1 base, V lost 1 base, and 3 bases had no gene match. The CDR3 spans 15 residues. Germline CDR1 MGHRA, CDR2 YSYEKL. The CDR3 here is CASSQGTGKSYEQYF. In nucleotides, the CDR3 is TGCGCCAGCAGCCAAGGGACAGGGAAATCCTACGAGCAGTACTTC.

The genes are TRBV18 and TRBJ2-1; 9 bases match TRBD2. With V trimmed by 4 bases and J by 8 bases, 6 bases remained unmatched. The germline V gene encodes CDR1 KGHSH and CDR2 LQKENI. The CDR3 covers 14 residues. CDR3 sequence reads: CASSLSGGKDEQFF. The DNA for the CDR3 is TGTGCCAGCTCACTTAGCGGGGGTAAAGATGAGCAGTTCTTC.

This sequence joins TRBV5-6 and TRBJ2-1, with 11 bases matching TRBD2. The CDR3 is 16 amino acids. Germline V CDR1 and CDR2: SGHDT, YYEEEE. V lost 4 bases, J lost 2 bases, and 5 bases stayed unmatched. The CDR3 DNA reads as TGTGCCAGCAGCCCGAAACTAGCGGGAGCCTACAATGAGCAGTTCTTC. Translation gives CASSPKLAGAYNEQFF.

The genes are TRBV6-5 and TRBJ1-1; D is perhaps TRBD1 (6 bases). CDR1 and CDR2 (germline): MNHEY, SVGAGI. V was shortened by 6 bases and J by 5 bases, with 10 bases between the two germline ends. CDR3 length: 12 residues. The CDR3, as DNA: TGTGCCAGCAGACGGCAGGGGACTGAAGCTTTCTTT. It specifies CASRRQGTEAFF.

The J gene is TRBJ2-3, the V gene TRBV5-6; TRBD2 matches at 7 bases. The V gene's germline CDR1 is SGHDT and CDR2 YYEEEE. Losses at the gene ends were 3 bases for V and 3 bases for J; bases not matched to a gene: 10. This CDR3 contains 16 residues. The CDR3, as DNA: TGTGCCAGCAGCTATCAGGGAGGGGCGGGTACAGATACGCAGTATTTT. Protein product: CASSYQGGAGTDTQYF.

The CDR3 loop is CASSLGLAELETQYF. The CDR3 coding sequence is TGTGCCAGCAGCTTAGGACTAGCGGAACTGGAGACCCAGTACTTC. This sequence joins TRBV11-2 and TRBJ2-5; 9 positions agree with TRBD2. Germline assignment: CDR1 SGHAT and CDR2 FQNNGV. The CDR3 spans 15 residues. With V trimmed by 1 base and J by 5 bases, 5 bases remained unmatched.

This clone was seen only once. The rearrangement uses TRBV28 and TRBJ1-2, with D perhaps TRBD1 (6 bases). Trimming shortened V by 5 bases and J by 0 bases, and 10 bases separated the two germline ends. The germline V gene encodes CDR1 MDHEN and CDR2 SYDVKM. The length of the CDR3 is 14 residues. The CDR3 DNA follows: TGTGCCAGCAGTCCCTGGACAGCTAACTATGGCTACACCTTC. This encodes CASSPWTANYGYTF.

The chain carries TRBV11-1 and TRBJ2-7; D remains ambiguous. Germline CDR1 SGHAT, CDR2 FQDESV (reference sequence). The CDR3 is made up of 16 amino acids. V dropped 2 bases and J dropped 2 bases, with 16 bases sitting between them. Here the CDR3 reads CASSLRWGRIAYEQYF. The DNA of the CDR3 is TGTGCCAGCAGCTTAAGGTGGGGTCGGATAGCCTACGAGCAGTACTTC.

This clone was detected only once. This sequence joins TRBV4-1 and TRBJ2-1; D might be TRBD2 (5 bases). Between the trimmed V and J ends, which lost 1 base and 0 bases, there was a span of 13 bases. Germline V gene lookup returns CDR1 MGHRA and CDR2 YSYEKL. The CDR3 is 17 amino acids. For the CDR3, the DNA is TGCGCCAGCAGCCAAGGGCTAGCTGCCAGCTCCTACAATGAGCAGTTCTTC. This sequence encodes CASSQGLAASSYNEQFF.

V gene TRBV27 combines with J gene TRBJ2-3, with D perhaps matching TRBD1 (6 bases). Deletions cut 6 bases from V and 0 bases from J, with 13 bases between. The CDR3 length is 15 residues. Germline CDR1 MNHEY, CDR2 SMNVEV (reference sequence). The CDR3 DNA reads TGTGCCAGCAGATCACAGGGCTACAGCACAGATACGCAGTATTTT. It specifies CASRSQGYSTDTQYF.